This T cell receptor beta chain was captured in a study of T cells after yellow fever vaccination. The wider study: Low-cell-number fractions were prepared with SMART-Seq v4 Ultra Low Input.

MiXCR, run by TCRdb on the 5' RACE reads, gives a single entry per CDR3 protein. The repertoire holds a few hundred thousand distinct CDR3 sequences, around 10% seen once, with around 19% in the top ten. Germline-derived CDR1 and CDR2 are SNHLY and FYNNEI. This CDR3 region has 14 residues. The ends lost 7 bases at V and 4 bases at J; junction bases unmatched: 8. General study results and limits: Reappearing after the booster were most of the clones from primary vaccination (less than 97% CD4, 85% to 90% CD8).

Details on this clonotype: Its specificity is unknown.

The clonotype was recovered from a man between 18 and 29 years old who received the YFV17D yellow fever vaccine. V is TRBV2 and J is TRBJ2-3, with TRBD2 matching over 7 bases. The sample in question was PBMCs, obtained on the day of the first yellow fever vaccination. CDR3 in DNA: TGTGCCAGCAAGGGTGGGGGGGTAGCAGATACGCAGTATTTT. Its protein is CASKGGGVADTQYF.